This TCR beta chain was profiled in a study of T-cell reconstitution after alpha-beta-depleted transplantation in children. Whole-study results and caveats: Roughly two months post-transplant, alpha-beta T cells reportedly originated from several hundred graft clones that had expanded. Several patients had high TCRbeta diversity at day 60; it came from surviving recipient T cells and thymic progenitors.

Unique molecular identifiers were used in preparing the TCRbeta library. TCRdb called the PCR reads again in MiXCR, with one record for every CDR3 protein. Of around 440,000 distinct CDR3 sequences listed, about 11% are singletons. In this sample, this clonotype turned up many times. Its antigen remains unknown. Trimming at V came to 7 bases and at J to 4 bases, leaving 8 bases not matched to a gene. The CDR3 spans 16 residues. The chain links TRBV12-3 or TRBV12-4 to TRBJ2-2; 11 bases are a match to TRBD2. This receptor was taken from a child aged 2-9 years with inherited bone marrow failure, due to receive a stem cell transplant. The material sequenced was PBMCs, taken before TCRalphabeta/CD19-depleted stem cell transplant. The CDR3 spells CASNRVAGGPTGELFF. The CDR3 region has the DNA TGTGCCAGCAACAGAGTAGCGGGAGGGCCCACCGGGGAGCTGTTTTTT.